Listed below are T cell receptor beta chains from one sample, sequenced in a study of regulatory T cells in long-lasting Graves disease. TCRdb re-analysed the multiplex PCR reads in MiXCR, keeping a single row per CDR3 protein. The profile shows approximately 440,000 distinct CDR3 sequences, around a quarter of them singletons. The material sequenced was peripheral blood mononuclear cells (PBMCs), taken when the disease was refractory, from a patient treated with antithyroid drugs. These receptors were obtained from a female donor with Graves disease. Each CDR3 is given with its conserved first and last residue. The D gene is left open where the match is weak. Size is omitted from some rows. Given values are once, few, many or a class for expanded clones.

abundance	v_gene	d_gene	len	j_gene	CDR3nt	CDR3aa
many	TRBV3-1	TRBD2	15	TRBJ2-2	TGTGCCAGCAGCTCCGGGACTAGCGTCACCGGGGAGCTGTTTTTT	CASSSGTSVTGELFF
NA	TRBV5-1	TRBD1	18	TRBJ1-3	TGCGCCAGCAGCTTTAGGGACAGCGCTTCACACTCTGGAAACACCATATATTTT	CASSFRDSASHSGNTIYF
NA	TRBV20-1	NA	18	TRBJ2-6	TGCAGTGCTAGAGACCCAAGGGGGGGCGATTCTGGGGCCAACGTCCTGACTTTC	CSARDPRGGDSGANVLTF
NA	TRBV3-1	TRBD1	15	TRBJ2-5	TGTGCCAGCAGTACCGACAGGGAGTACCAAGAGACCCAGTACTTC	CASSTDREYQETQYF
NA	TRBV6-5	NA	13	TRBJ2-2	TGTGCCAGCAGTTACTCAAGTGACGGGGAGCTGTTTTTT	CASSYSSDGELFF
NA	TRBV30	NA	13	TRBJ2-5	TGTGCCTGGACCAAAACGAACCAAGAGACCCAGTACTTC	CAWTKTNQETQYF
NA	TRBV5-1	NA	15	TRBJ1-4	TGCGCCAGCAGCTTGGAGGTCGGGAGGCCGGATCAACTGTTTTTT	CASSLEVGRPDQLFF
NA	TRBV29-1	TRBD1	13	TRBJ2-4	TGCAGCGGAACACAGGGGGTCAAAAACATTCAGTACTTC	CSGTQGVKNIQYF
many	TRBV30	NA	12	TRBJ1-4	TGTGCCTGGAGTGTAGCGGCAGAAAAACTGTTTTTT	CAWSVAAEKLFF
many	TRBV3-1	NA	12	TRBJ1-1	TGTGCCAGCAGCCAAGTGGCGACTGAAGCTTTCTTT	CASSQVATEAFF
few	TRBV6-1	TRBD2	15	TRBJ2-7	TGTGCCAGCAGTCCTACGGGACTAGCGGGAAACGAGCAGTACTTC	CASSPTGLAGNEQYF
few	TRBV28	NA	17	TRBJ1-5	TGTGCCAGCAGTTTGCCGTTTTCGGGGGGCAGCAATCAGCCCCAGCATTTT	CASSLPFSGGSNQPQHF
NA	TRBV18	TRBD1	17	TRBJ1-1	TGTGCCAGCTCAATCAAGGGACAGGGGGCTGGGAGCACTGAAGCTTTCTTT	CASSIKGQGAGSTEAFF
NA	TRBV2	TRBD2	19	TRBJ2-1	TGTGCCAGCAGTGTACCCCCCCGACTAGCGGGAGGGCCGAACAATGAGCAGTTCTTC	CASSVPPRLAGGPNNEQFF
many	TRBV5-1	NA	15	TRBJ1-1	TGCGCCAGCAGCTATCGACGGCAAAGGAACACTGAAGCTTTCTTT	CASSYRRQRNTEAFF
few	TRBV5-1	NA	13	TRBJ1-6	TGCGCCAGCAGCCGCGTGCAGGGGACCCGCCTCCACTTT	CASSRVQGTRLHF
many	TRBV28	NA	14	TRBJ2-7	TGTGCCAGCAGTTTACCGGACAGAACCTACGAGCAGTACTTC	CASSLPDRTYEQYF
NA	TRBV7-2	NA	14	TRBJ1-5	TGTGCCAGCAGCTTCCCAGGAGGCATTCAGCCCCAGCATTTT	CASSFPGGIQPQHF
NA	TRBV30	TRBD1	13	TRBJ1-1	TGTGCCTGGACTACAGGGGAGCGAACTGAAGCTTCCTTT	CAWTTGERTEASF
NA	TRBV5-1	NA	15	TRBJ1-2	TGCGCCAGCAGCGACCCCTTGGGGACTAACTATGGCTACACCTTC	CASSDPLGTNYGYTF
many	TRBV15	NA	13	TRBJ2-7	TGTGCCACCAGCAGGGACGGTTCCTACGAGCAGTACTTC	CATSRDGSYEQYF
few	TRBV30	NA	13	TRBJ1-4	TGTGCCTGGACTCAGGGGACGGGTGAAAAACTGTTTTTT	CAWTQGTGEKLFF
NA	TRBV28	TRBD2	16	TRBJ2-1	TGTGCCAGCAGTTTAGGGACTAGCGGGAGTTACAATGAGCAGTTCTTC	CASSLGTSGSYNEQFF
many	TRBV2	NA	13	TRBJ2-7	TGTGCCAGCAGTGGCGCGGCGGCCTACGAGCAGTACTTC	CASSGAAAYEQYF